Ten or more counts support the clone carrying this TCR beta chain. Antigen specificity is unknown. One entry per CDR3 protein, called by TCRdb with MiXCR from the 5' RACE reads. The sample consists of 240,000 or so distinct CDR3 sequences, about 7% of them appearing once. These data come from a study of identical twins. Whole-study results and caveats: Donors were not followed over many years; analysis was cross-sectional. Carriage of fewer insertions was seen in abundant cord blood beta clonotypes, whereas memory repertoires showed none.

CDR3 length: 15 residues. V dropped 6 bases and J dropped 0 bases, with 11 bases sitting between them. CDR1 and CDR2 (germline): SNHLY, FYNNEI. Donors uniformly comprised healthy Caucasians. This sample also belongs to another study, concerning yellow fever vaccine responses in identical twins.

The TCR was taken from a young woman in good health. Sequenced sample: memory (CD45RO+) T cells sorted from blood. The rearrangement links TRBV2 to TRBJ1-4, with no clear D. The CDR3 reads CASRTSLATNEKLFF. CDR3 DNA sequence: TGTGCCAGCAGAACTTCTCTGGCAACTAATGAAAAACTGTTTTTT.